This T cell receptor beta chain was documented in a study of CD8 T cells in ankylosing spondylitis. A quantitative 5'-RACE method, one with molecular barcodes, was used to make TCR beta libraries. TCRdb reprocessed the 5' RACE reads with MiXCR, giving one entry per CDR3 protein. The sample yields about 220,000 distinct CDR3 sequences, 15% to 20% seen once. Germline CDR1 DFQATT, CDR2 SNEGSKA (reference sequence). CDR3 size: 15 residues. Trimming took 0 bases from V and 2 from J; bases not matched to a gene: 0. The study, taken as a whole, reports: Disease-linked clones bore a CD8+ phenotype and were relatively rare in peripheral blood. Clones tied to disease were said to be significantly enriched in matched ankylosing spondylitis synovial fluid. A TCR beta motif of several highly homologous variants seemed to mark ankylosing spondylitis blood.

Concerning this clonotype itself: Its antigen is not identified.

The chain carries TRBV20-1 and TRBJ2-5; 13 bases are a match to TRBD2. Sequenced input: blood, either unsorted or a sorted T cell fraction (not recorded which). This sequence originates from a male donor with ankylosing spondylitis. In DNA, the CDR3 is TGCAGTGCTAGAGAACTAGCGGGGGGGCAAGAGACCCAGTACTTC. The encoded protein is CSARELAGGQETQYF.